These T cell receptor beta chains were read from a single sample in a study of T cell responses to AZD1222 COVID-19 vaccine. Produced via immunoSEQ multiplex PCR; TCRdb's table is partial and in-frame only. The sample includes roughly 110,000 clones, approximately 90% seen only once; the top ten take 12%. Specimen: peripheral blood, collected on day 0 of AZD1222 vaccination. The receptors stem from an adult in good health. Both conserved end residues are part of each CDR3. The D gene is left open where the match is weak. Clone size appears in some rows only: once, few, many, or a class for an expanded clone.

>TRBV30|TRBJ2-7|TRBD2|.
CAWRIAGHEQYF
TGTGCCTGGAGGATAGCGGGACACGAGCAGTACTTC
>TRBV6-5|TRBJ1-3|TRBD1|.
CASSYVGQGAGNTIYF
TGTGCCAGCAGTTACGTGGGTCAGGGGGCCGGAAACACCATATATTTT
>TRBV5-1|TRBJ2-7|TRBD1|.
CASSRTGIYEQYF
TGCGCCAGCAGCCGGACAGGGATCTACGAGCAGTACTTC
>TRBV5-4|TRBJ1-5|.|.
CASSQGPRSNQPQHF
TGTGCCAGCAGTCAGGGCCCGCGGAGCAATCAGCCCCAGCATTTT
>TRBV29-1|TRBJ2-3|TRBD2|.
CSVPAAGGSTDTQYF
TGCAGCGTTCCAGCGGCGGGAGGGAGCACAGATACGCAGTATTTT
>TRBV28|TRBJ1-2|.|.
CASSAAGGVLGGYTF
TGTGCCAGCAGTGCCGCAGGAGGGGTCCTCGGTGGCTACACCTTC
>TRBV5-4|TRBJ2-3|TRBD1|few
CASFGQGTDTQYF
TGTGCCAGCTTCGGACAGGGCACAGATACGCAGTATTTT
>TRBV15|TRBJ1-2|.|.
CATSSASPLNYGYTF
TGTGCCACCAGCTCCGCCTCCCCCCTTAACTATGGCTACACCTTC
>TRBV11-2|TRBJ1-2|.|once
CASSFSTEFYGYTF
TGTGCCAGCAGCTTCTCGACGGAATTCTATGGCTACACCTTC
>TRBV7-9|TRBJ1-4|.|.
CASSLLGNREKLFF
TGTGCCAGCAGCCTCCTAGGGAATAGAGAAAAACTGTTTTTT
>TRBV5-1|TRBJ1-4|.|.
CASSLDTRGTNEKLFF
TGCGCCAGCAGCTTGGATACTCGGGGGACTAATGAAAAACTGTTTTTT